The rows below give T cell receptor beta chains drawn from one sample of a study of CD8 T cells in Susac syndrome. TCRdb re-called the immunoSEQ multiplex PCR reads through MiXCR, storing one row per CDR3 protein. The sample lists fewer than 100,000 distinct CDR3 sequences, roughly 90% occurring once. The specimen sequenced was CD8+ T cells from PBMCs. The receptors shown here come from a human donor with multiple sclerosis. Both conserved end residues are part of each CDR3. The order of the fields is clone size, D gene, J gene, V gene, CDR3 DNA, CDR3 protein. The D gene is left open where the match is weak. Rows may omit the clone size; those that give it use once, few, many or a size class.

once | . | TRBJ2-3 | TRBV5-1 | TGCGCCAGCGAGGACCTAATGGGAACAGATACGCAGTATTTT | CASEDLMGTDTQYF
. | . | TRBJ1-1 | TRBV29-1 | TGCAGCGTAGACAAAGGGTCGTACACTGAAGCTTTCTTT | CSVDKGSYTEAFF
. | TRBD1 | TRBJ1-2 | TRBV28 | TGTGCCAGCAGTCCAATAATGGACAGGAGTTATGGCTACACCTTC | CASSPIMDRSYGYTF
. | . | TRBJ2-5 | TRBV12-3/TRBV12-4 | TGTGCCAGCAGTTTAAGAGGTTGGGAGACCCAGTACTTC | CASSLRGWETQYF
. | TRBD1 | TRBJ2-5 | TRBV5-1 | TGCGCCAGCAGCTTGGGCCCGGGACAGCAACCACAAGAGACCCAGTACTTC | CASSLGPGQQPQETQYF
once | . | TRBJ1-5 | TRBV19 | TGTGCCAGTAGTATCTTAGGCAGGGAGGATCAGCCCCAGCATTTT | CASSILGREDQPQHF
. | . | TRBJ2-3 | TRBV12-3/TRBV12-4 | TGTGCCAGCTCTTCCTCAGGGTCTAGTTTAGATACGCAGTATTTT | CASSSSGSSLDTQYF
. | . | TRBJ1-5 | TRBV27 | TGTGCCAGCAGGGCTCGGACGGCCCATCAGCCCCAGCATTTT | CASRARTAHQPQHF
. | . | TRBJ2-1 | TRBV10-2 | TGCGCCAGCAGTGAGTGGGTAGATGAGCAGTTCTTC | CASSEWVDEQFF
. | . | TRBJ2-7 | TRBV20-1 | TGCAGTGCTACTCTCCGGGACACGGACTTGAGAGAGCAGTACTTC | CSATLRDTDLREQYF
. | . | TRBJ2-7 | TRBV9 | TGTGCCAGCAGCGTAGGACAGGCCTCCTACGAGCAGTACTTC | CASSVGQASYEQYF
. | . | TRBJ2-6 | TRBV6-1 | TGTGCCAGCAGTCCCCCTATAGGGAGGTTAGTCAGCCCTGGGGCCAACGTCCTGACTTTC | CASSPPIGRLVSPGANVLTF
. | TRBD1 | TRBJ1-3 | TRBV29-1 | TGCAGCGTTGAAGATTCTATGGACAGGGACTCTGAAAACACCATATATTTT | CSVEDSMDRDSENTIYF
. | . | TRBJ2-1 | TRBV7-8 | TGTGCCAGCAGCTTAGTAGGTGGGAGGATAAGCTCCTACAATGAGCAGTTCTTC | CASSLVGGRISSYNEQFF
once | . | TRBJ2-5 | TRBV7-9 | TGTGCCAGCCCCGGGCCAATGGAGGGAGAGACCCAGTACTTC | CASPGPMEGETQYF
. | . | TRBJ1-1 | TRBV19 | TGTGCCAGTAGTCTCTCCGGGACCCTAAACACTGAAGCTTTCTTT | CASSLSGTLNTEAFF
. | . | TRBJ1-1 | TRBV6-6 | TGTGCCACCAGAGAGGGACCTAGGGCCACTGAAGCTTTCTTT | CATREGPRATEAFF
. | TRBD1 | TRBJ2-7 | TRBV4-3 | TGCGCCAGCAGCCTGACTCGACAGGGGGCCTACGAGCAGTACTTC | CASSLTRQGAYEQYF
once | . | TRBJ1-2 | TRBV28 | TGTGCCAGCAAAGGTACCCCTCGGGATGGCTACACCTTC | CASKGTPRDGYTF
. | . | TRBJ2-7 | TRBV12-3/TRBV12-4 | TGTGCCAGCACCAACCGGGGTTCCTACGAGCAGTACTTC | CASTNRGSYEQYF
. | . | TRBJ1-1 | TRBV28 | TGTGCCAGCAGTTTAGCCCAACGACGGACTGAAGCTTTCTTT | CASSLAQRRTEAFF
. | TRBD2 | TRBJ2-2 | TRBV11-2 | TGTGCCAGCAGGTTCTCGGCGGGGGAGTTACCCACCGGGGAGCTGTTTTTT | CASRFSAGELPTGELFF
. | . | TRBJ2-7 | TRBV11-2 | TGTGCCAGCAGCTTAGATCATGCCAGCCCCTACGAGCAGTACTTC | CASSLDHASPYEQYF
. | . | TRBJ2-5 | TRBV15 | TGTGCCGCGGGGAACCAAGAGACCCAGTACTTC | CAAGNQETQYF
once | TRBD1 | TRBJ1-6 | TRBV6-6 | TGTGCCAGCAGTCCTCCGACAGGGGCAGCTTCACCCCTCCACTTT | CASSPPTGAASPLHF
once | TRBD1 | TRBJ1-2 | TRBV28 | TGTGCCAGCAGCCCTGAGAGACAGGGGGGGCAGTTTAGGTATGGCTACACCTTC | CASSPERQGGQFRYGYTF
. | TRBD2 | TRBJ2-1 | TRBV4-2 | TGTGCCAGCAGCCAAGATGGGGCGGGGGGTATGGGTGAGCAGTTCTTC | CASSQDGAGGMGEQFF
. | TRBD2 | TRBJ2-2 | TRBV6-1 | TGTGCCAGCAGTGGGGCTAGCGGGGGAAACACCGGGGAGCTGTTTTTT | CASSGASGGNTGELFF
. | . | TRBJ2-7 | TRBV6-1 | TGTGCCAGCAGCTTTGGGCAGGGCATCTACGAGCAGTACTTC | CASSFGQGIYEQYF
. | . | TRBJ2-2 | TRBV24-1 | TGTGCCACCAGCGAGGACACGAACACCGGGGAGCTGTTTTTT | CATSEDTNTGELFF
. | TRBD2 | TRBJ2-5 | TRBV10-3 | TGTGCCATCAGCGAAGGGACTAGCGGACAAGAGACCCAGTACTTC | CAISEGTSGQETQYF
. | . | TRBJ1-1 | TRBV7-9 | TGTGCCAGCAGCTTAGTACTGGGGGCGAACACTGAAGCTTTCTTT | CASSLVLGANTEAFF
. | TRBD1 | TRBJ1-2 | TRBV9 | TGTGCCAGCACCCAATCCGGGGACAGCCTATATGGCTACACCTTC | CASTQSGDSLYGYTF
. | TRBD2 | TRBJ2-5 | TRBV5-1 | TGCGCCAGCAGCTTTCTAGCGGGAGGGACGGAGACCCAGTACTTC | CASSFLAGGTETQYF
. | . | TRBJ2-4 | TRBV19 | TGTGCCAGTAGTATATATCAGGGAATAGCCCAAAACATTCAGTACTTC | CASSIYQGIAQNIQYF
. | . | TRBJ1-1 | TRBV7-6 | TGTGCCAGCAGCTTAGCGTCAGGTTCGGAAGCTTTCTTT | CASSLASGSEAFF
. | . | TRBJ2-7 | TRBV28 | TGTGCCAGCAGGGACTCCTGGGACCGTACCTACGAGCAGTACTTC | CASRDSWDRTYEQYF
. | . | TRBJ2-2 | TRBV6-5 | TGTGCCAGCAGTTACGAATCGGGTGTGGTGCTCACCGGGGAGCTGTTTTTT | CASSYESGVVLTGELFF
. | . | TRBJ2-7 | TRBV11-2 | TGTGCCAGCAGCTTAGGGCAGAAAACCTACGAGCAGTACTTC | CASSLGQKTYEQYF
. | . | TRBJ2-2 | TRBV11-1 | TGTGCCAGCAGCTTAACGCCGGCCGGGGAGCTGTTTTTT | CASSLTPAGELFF
. | . | TRBJ2-7 | TRBV7-2 | TGTGCCAGCAGCTTAGAGTTCCTAGGTTACGAGCAGTACTTC | CASSLEFLGYEQYF
. | . | TRBJ1-1 | TRBV12-3/TRBV12-4 | TGTGCCAGCAGTGCACCGACAGACAACACTGAAGCTTTCTTT | CASSAPTDNTEAFF
once | TRBD2 | TRBJ2-5 | TRBV24-1 | TGTGCCACCAGTGCCCTAGCGGGAGCCGCTGGAGAGACCCAGTACTTC | CATSALAGAAGETQYF
. | . | TRBJ2-1 | TRBV9 | TGTGCCAGCAGCGTAGGGGTAAACAATGAGCAGTTCTTC | CASSVGVNNEQFF
once | . | TRBJ2-7 | TRBV2 | TGTGCCAGCAGTGAGAGACCGACCGGGACCTACGAGCAGTACTTC | CASSERPTGTYEQYF
. | . | TRBJ2-5 | TRBV5-1 | TGCGCCAGCAGCTTGGAGGGAGTCCATCGCCAAGAGACCCAGTACTTC | CASSLEGVHRQETQYF
. | TRBD1 | TRBJ2-6 | TRBV11-1 | TGTGCCAGCAGCCGAGACAGGGGCTCTGGGGCCAACGTCCTGACTTTC | CASSRDRGSGANVLTF
. | . | TRBJ1-4 | TRBV5-1 | TGCGCCAGCAGGCCGGAGAGGGGAGAAAAACTGTTTTTT | CASRPERGEKLFF
once | TRBD2 | TRBJ2-1 | TRBV6-5 | TGTGCCAGCAGCCCTTTAGCGGGAGACGACAATGAGCAGTTCTTC | CASSPLAGDDNEQFF
. | . | TRBJ2-4 | TRBV4-3 | TGCGCCAGCAGGGAATCGCTTTCGGCCAAAAACATTCAGTACTTC | CASRESLSAKNIQYF
once | TRBD2 | TRBJ2-1 | TRBV27 | TGTGCCAGCAGTAGCGGGAGCAATGAGCAGTTCTTC | CASSSGSNEQFF
. | TRBD1 | TRBJ1-2 | TRBV9 | TGTGCCAGCAGCGCACAGGGGGACTATGGCTACACCTTC | CASSAQGDYGYTF
. | . | TRBJ2-1 | TRBV20-1 | TGCAGTGCTAAGGATCTCCTCTCCTACAATGAGCAGTTCTTC | CSAKDLLSYNEQFF
. | TRBD2 | TRBJ2-5 | TRBV6-6 | TGTGCCAGCAGTTACTCAAGACTAGCGGGGATGGAGACCCAGTACTTC | CASSYSRLAGMETQYF
. | TRBD1 | TRBJ2-1 | TRBV20-1 | TGCAGTGCTAGCGGGACAGGGGTATACAATGAGCAGTTCTTC | CSASGTGVYNEQFF
. | TRBD1 | TRBJ1-4 | TRBV23-1 | TGCGCCAGCAATTGTACAGGGGATGTTACTAATGAAAAACTGTTTTTT | CASNCTGDVTNEKLFF
. | . | TRBJ1-5 | TRBV14 | TGTGCCAGCAGCCAAGGGACCGCGGGGCCCCAGCATTTT | CASSQGTAGPQHF